This T cell receptor beta chain was recorded in a study of blood T cells in healthy people across ages. CDR3 length: 17 amino acids. The germline V gene has CDR1 MDHEN and CDR2 SYDVKM. V gave up 4 bases and J gave up 2 bases, with 20 bases separating them. Next came a second PCR, run for about 7 to 12 cycles, which used a sample-barcoded 5' primer along with a J-beta primer mix. TCRdb recomputed calls from the 5' RACE reads with MiXCR, one row per CDR3 protein. The table lists about 1.4 million distinct CDR3 sequences, around 59% of them singletons. In each sample, at least 7 million PBMCs were isolated. Study observations and caveats: With age, beta diversity per million T cells declined roughly linearly, significantly by around 43.

This clonotype was observed a handful of times. What it recognizes is unknown. The receptor was isolated from a man aged 18 to 30 in good health. The sample taken for sequencing was blood. This chain links TRBV28 with TRBJ2-5, with D perhaps TRBD1 (5 bases). As DNA, the CDR3 is TGTGCCAGCAGTTCCCCTCTACTGGACAACGATCAAGAGACCCAGTACTTC. Residues: CASSSPLLDNDQETQYF.